The source of this T cell receptor beta chain is a study of cytomegalovirus exposure and HLA in healthy donors. General study findings and limits: Accurate prediction of HLA-A and HLA-B alleles (for most subjects) was reportedly achieved from TCR beta sequences. Presence/absence analyses assumed roughly uniform sequencing depth across donors, which may not hold. Researchers reported from a later analysis that most CMV-associated TCR beta chains appeared HLA-restricted.

Turning to this clone: The antigen remains unidentified.

The PCR ran on 60 Vbeta and 13 Jbeta primers. Profiled with immunoSEQ multiplex PCR; TCRdb holds only in-frame clones, not every one. The sample includes approximately 150,000 clones, roughly four fifths of them seen just once. CDR1 and CDR2 from the germline V gene are SGHTS and YDEGEE. V shed 7 bases and J shed 2 bases, with 12 bases lying between them. CDR3 size: 14 residues. V usage is TRBV5-8 and J usage is TRBJ1-4; tentatively, D is TRBD1 (6 bases). The sequencing sample was made of PBMCs. The receptor was isolated from a man in his forties or fifties in good health and CMV-seronegative. The CDR3 region is CASFGGLTNEKLFF. The CDR3 DNA is TGTGCCAGCTTCGGGGGGCTGACTAATGAAAAACTGTTTTTT.